This TCR beta chain came from a study of blood T cell repertoires in COVID-19 (dated by TCRdb to about 2020). With respect to the entire study: The collaborator samples originated in the United States, Italy and Spain and spanned the acute and convalescent phases of COVID-19. The prospective study material was composed of cDNA or gDNA derived from T cells, B-cell-depleted T cells, or PBMCs. Deeply sampled blood TCRbeta repertoires from subjects exposed to, actively infected with, or recovered from COVID-19 were included in the dataset. A freely available public database, intended as a resource for researchers studying the immune response to SARS-CoV-2, is where the repertoires were released. The samples were drawn from the first 160 participants of the ongoing ImmuneRACE study and from 950 to 1,500 subjects provided by 6 global collaborators. Sample metadata almost always included a de-identified subject ID, COVID-19 status, age in years and sex. Where available, HLA class I and class II types were obtained from metadata supplied by the sample provider rather than from assay-based typing.

As to this clone: The antigen this receptor binds is unknown. Base quality data are lacking; no much larger clone is found one base away.

From the cysteine up to the phenylalanine, the CDR3 has a length of 15 residues. Only CDR3 DNA is held: 45 bases, read in frame from base 1. V is trimmed back by 4 bases and J by 1 base, and the junction contains 4 bases that no gene match accounts for. CDR1 LGHDT and CDR2 YNNKEL were looked up in the germline V gene (reference sequence). What the study reported, not specific to this receptor: How much clinical and demographic metadata was included differed by source and by participant, and the metadata was provided uncurated.

TCRbeta CDR3 regions were amplified from genomic DNA by means of the immunoSEQ Assay, a bias-controlled multiplex PCR. From the authors' description of their analysis: The number of nucleated cells in each sample was estimated from the amplification of reference gene primers within the assay. Sequence reads were collapsed and filtered to measure the absolute abundance of every unique TCRbeta CDR3 rearrangement. For each sample, productive Simpson clonality was calculated as the square root of Simpson's diversity index across productive rearrangements. The immuneACCESS repertoire file appears here via TCRdb, limited to in-frame rearrangements. These files lack a portion of the clones; in checked studies, under half of the deficit traces to unresolved V genes, and the cause of the others is not known. V and J calls and clone size follow that table, whereas D and trimming were derived from the DNA. Present in this sample are about 130,000 clones, approximately 90% of which were seen just once. The ten largest make up 18% of the sample.

Whole blood was collected in K2EDTA tubes by collaborating institutions according to the institutions' own protocols. For TCRbeta analysis, collaborators shipped samples in one of three forms: frozen whole blood, isolated PBMCs, or DNA extracted from either of those sample types. The V and J segments used are TRBV3-1 (or the pseudogene TRBV3-2) and TRBJ1-5, and TRBD1 matches 7 of the central bases. What was sequenced was peripheral blood. The receptor's source is a man aged 45-60 years with active or convalescent COVID-19. Read as DNA, the sequence is TGTGCCAGCAGCCGAGAGACAGGGAGCAATCAGCCCCAGCATTTT. Its product reads: CASSRETGSNQPQHF.